Shown below are 19 T cell receptor beta chains from a single sample sequenced in a study of blood T cell repertoires in COVID-19. Some clones are missing from TCRdb's copy, which holds only in-frame ones; the method was immunoSEQ multiplex PCR. Among about 71,000 clones, around 86% were seen once, and the ten largest hold less than 2.5%. The sequenced material came from peripheral blood. Source of these receptors: a man in his thirties or forties with acute or convalescent COVID-19.

The chain joins TRBV12-3 or TRBV12-4 to TRBJ2-3; 9 bases agree with TRBD1. The CDR3 sequence is 13 residues long. After removal of 6 bases from V and 5 bases from J, the junction contained 3 bases not matched to a gene. CDR3 sequence: CASRRTGVDTQYF. DNA of the CDR3: TGTGCCAGCAGGCGGACAGGGGTAGATACGCAGTATTTT.

This chain uses TRBV5-4 with TRBJ1-1; D gene uncertain. The CDR3 sequence is 13 residues long. Trimming took 5 bases from V and 2 from J, leaving 10 bases between them. Germline V gives CDR1 SGHNT, CDR2 YYREEE (reference sequence). CDR3 bases: TGTGCCAGCAGGAAGCAGGTCAACACTGAAGCTTTCTTT. It yields the protein CASRKQVNTEAFF. Full variable domain (rest looked up from reference TRBV5-4 and TRBJ1-1): ETGVTQSPTHLIKTRGQQVTLRCSSQSGHNTVSWYQQALGQGPQFIFQYYREEENGRGNFPPRFSGLQFPNYSSELNVNALELDDSALYLCASRKQVNTEAFFGQGTRLTVV.

V usage is TRBV3-1 (or the pseudogene TRBV3-2) and J usage is TRBJ2-5, with 10 nucleotides matching TRBD1. Trimming cost V 2 bases and J 5 bases; bases outside gene matches: 5. CDR3 size: 15 residues. Germline assignment: CDR1 LGHDT and CDR2 YNNKEL (reference sequence). Written as DNA, the CDR3 is TGTGCCAGCAGCCAATGGACAGGGGGTGACGAGACCCAGTACTTC. This translates into CASSQWTGGDETQYF.

The gene calls are TRBV5-1 and TRBJ2-2; the D gene is possibly TRBD2 (5 bases). CDR3 length equals 15 residues. V was shortened by 7 bases and J by 6 bases, with 19 bases between the two germline ends. CDR1 and CDR2 (germline): SGHRS, YFSETQ. CDR3 in amino acids: CASRESTSVAGELFF. The CDR3 bases are TGCGCCAGCCGCGAATCCACTAGTGTCGCCGGGGAGCTGTTTTTT.

V is TRBV7-9 and J is TRBJ2-2, with D possibly being TRBD2 (7 bases). V was pared by 3 bases and J by 5 bases, with 16 bases between. This CDR3 has 16 amino acids. Germline assignment: CDR1 SEHNR and CDR2 FQNEAQ (reference sequence). The CDR3 DNA is TGTGCCAGCAGCTTCACGGGGGGCCCTGATACCGGGGAGCTGTTTTTT. It specifies CASSFTGGPDTGELFF.

The genes are TRBV7-9 and TRBJ1-1; 12 bases are a match to TRBD1. Germline values: CDR1 SEHNR, CDR2 FQNEAQ (reference sequence). The CDR3 loop spans 15 amino acids. V lost 5 bases and J lost 11; bases outside the gene matches: 12. The CDR3 reads CASSRGTGGAFLAFF. DNA of the CDR3: TGTGCCAGCAGCCGAGGGACAGGGGGCGCGTTTTTGGCTTTCTTT. Using reference TRBV7-9 and TRBJ1-1 for the parts outside the CDR3, the full variable domain is DTGVSQNPRHKITKRGQNVTFRCDPISEHNRLYWYRQTLGQGPEFLTYFQNEAQLEKSRLLSDRFSAERPKGSFSTLEIQRTEQGDSAMYLCASSRGTGGAFLAFFGQGTRLTVV.

The chain couples TRBV7-2 to TRBJ1-1; perhaps TRBD1 as D (6 bases). The CDR3 is 14 residues long. Between the trimmed V and J ends, which lost 7 bases and 4 bases, there was a span of 16 bases. CDR1 is SGHTA and CDR2 is FQGNSA in the germline V gene. The CDR3 protein is CASNLGGRGTEAFF. As DNA, the CDR3 is TGTGCCAGCAACCTCGGGGGGCGGGGCACTGAAGCTTTCTTT.

The chain carries TRBV7-6 and TRBJ2-3; D perhaps matches TRBD1 (6 bases). The length of the CDR3 is 17 residues. V shed 5 bases and J shed 0 bases, with 18 bases lying between them. From germline, CDR1 is SGHVS and CDR2 FNYEAQ. DNA for the CDR3: TGTGCCAGCAGCCTAGGGGGTTTCCAGGGTAGCACAGATACGCAGTATTTT. It yields the protein CASSLGGFQGSTDTQYF.

The chain has TRBV4-3 and TRBJ2-1; 9 bases are shared with TRBD2. CDR1 and CDR2 (germline): LGHNA, YSLEER. The CDR3 has 18 residues. V was pared by 3 bases and J by 5 bases, with 14 bases of the junction left unmatched. CDR3 region: CASSHSLPRTSDHNEQFF. In DNA, the CDR3 is TGCGCCAGCAGCCATTCCCTGCCCCGGACTAGCGACCACAATGAGCAGTTCTTC.

The chain recombines TRBV19 with TRBJ1-1; 9 nucleotides align to TRBD1. The germline V gene encodes CDR1 LNHDA and CDR2 SQIVND (reference sequence). J gave up 4 bases and V 6 bases, and 6 bases lay outside the gene matches. This CDR3 is built from 14 residues. CDR3 residues: CASSGTGLGTEAFF. Here the CDR3 DNA reads TGTGCCAGTAGCGGGACAGGGCTGGGCACTGAAGCTTTCTTT.

As to this clone: Within the sample, other DNA sequences also encode this same CDR3. The rearrangement joins TRBV27 to TRBJ1-6, with 10 bases lining up with TRBD1. With 6 bases clipped from V and 8 bases from J, the junction kept 4 bases outside the gene matches. CDR1 is MNHEY, CDR2 SMNVEV, per germline (reference sequence). The CDR3 has 14 residues. The CDR3 is CASSRDRGYSPLHF. The CDR3 DNA reads as TGTGCCAGCAGCCGGGACAGGGGTTATTCACCCCTCCACTTT.

This chain joins TRBV7-2 and TRBJ1-5, with D possibly being TRBD1 (5 bases). Germline values: CDR1 SGHTA, CDR2 FQGNSA. Trimming pared 4 bases from V and 4 bases from J, leaving 8 bases between. This CDR3 has 13 amino acids. The CDR3, as DNA: TGTGCCAGCAGCTCCGACAGTAATCAGCCCCAGCATTTT. This encodes CASSSDSNQPQHF. The entire variable domain, with the rest obtained from reference TRBV7-2 and TRBJ1-5, is as follows: GAGVSQSPSNKVTEKGKDVELRCDPISGHTALYWYRQSLGQGLEFLIYFQGNSAPDKSGLPSDRFSAERTGGSVSTLTIQRTQQEDSAVYLCASSSDSNQPQHFGDGTRLSIL.

CDR3 amino acids: CASSQGRDSKVYGYTF. Here the CDR3 DNA reads TGCGCCAGCAGCCAAGGCCGGGACAGTAAGGTTTATGGCTACACCTTC. This chain connects TRBV4-3 to TRBJ1-2, with 7 bases aligning to TRBD1. Germline values: CDR1 LGHNA, CDR2 YSLEER. The CDR3 has 16 amino acids. V shed 1 base and J 5 bases; nucleotides not matched to a gene: 10.

The V and J genes are TRBV30 and TRBJ1-2; 8 bases align to TRBD1. The germline CDR1 and CDR2 sequences are GTSNPN and SVGIG (reference sequence). The CDR3 contains 13 residues. With V trimmed by 2 bases and J by 9 bases, 8 bases remained unmatched. The CDR3 DNA sequence: TGTGCCTGGAGTACCCCCGACAGGGGAAGCTACACCTTC. It translates to CAWSTPDRGSYTF.

The chain employs TRBV30 and TRBJ1-1, with 7 bases aligning to TRBD1. J lost 7 bases, V lost 4 bases, and 3 bases had no gene match. There are 11 residues in the CDR3. Germline CDR1 reads GTSNPN; CDR2 reads SVGIG (reference sequence). CDR3: CAWNRGGEAFF. The CDR3 DNA is TGTGCCTGGAACAGGGGTGGTGAAGCTTTCTTT.

Points on this clone: This CDR3 is also generated by other DNA sequences in the sample. The chain links TRBV7-9 to TRBJ1-1; D gene uncertain. The CDR3 is made up of 14 amino acids. The germline V gene has CDR1 SEHNR and CDR2 FQNEAQ (reference sequence). Trimming removed 0 bases at V and 1 base at J, with 6 bases between. The CDR3 region has the DNA TGTGCCAGCAGCTTAGCGGGAGGGAACACTGAAGCTTTCTTT. This gives the protein CASSLAGGNTEAFF.

J is TRBJ2-3 and V is TRBV27; TRBD2 is a possible D gene (6 bases). The CDR3 is 15 amino acids. The germline V gene has CDR1 MNHEY and CDR2 SMNVEV (reference sequence). V was trimmed by 2 bases and J by 4 bases, leaving 13 bases between them. CDR3 residues: CASSLSSGAPDTQYF. CDR3 sequence (DNA): TGTGCCAGCAGTTTAAGTTCGGGAGCCCCAGATACGCAGTATTTT.

The genes are TRBV9 and TRBJ1-1, with D perhaps TRBD1 (5 bases). The CDR3 totals 13 residues. Trimming removed 4 bases from V and 1 base from J, with 8 bases in between. Germline CDR1 SGDLS, CDR2 YYNGEE. DNA of the CDR3: TGTGCCAGCAGCTTTGGACAGAACACTGAAGCTTTCTTT. This sequence encodes CASSFGQNTEAFF.

J is TRBJ2-2 and V is TRBV19; 8 bases map to TRBD1. The CDR3 is 17 amino acids. Germline V gene lookup returns CDR1 LNHDA and CDR2 SQIVND (reference sequence). Germline trimming cut 5 bases from V and 1 base from J; bases unmatched to any gene: 9. CDR3 bases: TGTGCCAGTAGTCCGAGAAAGACAGGGGAGAACACCGGGGAGCTGTTTTTT. Translation: CASSPRKTGENTGELFF.